What follows are 18 T cell receptor beta chains derived from one specimen sequenced in a study of identical twins (dated by TCRdb to about 2016). The library was obtained by 5' RACE. Instrument on record: Illumina HiSeq 2000. TCRdb itself trimmed the public reads at Q25 with fastp, ran MiXCR and retained productive beta chains. Every entry covers one CDR3 protein and lists the most common genes and DNA from its rows. Present in this sample are about 900,000 distinct CDR3 sequences, around 12% of which were seen just once. In total, the top ten clones hold around 1.6% of the sample. The sample also formed part of further work on yellow fever vaccine responses in identical twins.

The sample consisted of PBMCs. These receptors all stem from a woman aged 18 to 35 in good health.

A few counts support this clonotype. The chain links TRBV12-3 or TRBV12-4 to TRBJ2-7, with TRBD1 matching over 9 bases. The CDR3 runs 15 residues. V lost 1 base, J lost 5 bases, and 6 bases stayed unmatched. The CDR3 loop is CASSLEQGAWNEQYV. CDR3 bases: TGTGCCAGCAGTTTAGAACAGGGGGCTTGGAACGAGCAGTACGTC.

The chain has TRBV7-9 and TRBJ2-7; 8 nucleotides agree with TRBD1. The J segment lost 0 bases and the V segment lost 5 bases, leaving 6 bases of the junction unmatched. Germline CDR1 and CDR2: SEHNR and FQNEAQ (reference sequence). This CDR3 spans 15 amino acids. CDR3 sequence: CASSQGQGNSYEQYF. In DNA form, the CDR3 reads TGTGCCAGCAGCCAAGGACAGGGTAACTCCTACGAGCAGTACTTC.

This clonotype was observed many times. The rearrangement links TRBV5-6 to TRBJ2-1; D unresolved. Per germline, CDR1 SGHDT and CDR2 YYEEEE. The CDR3 spans 17 residues. With 5 bases removed from V and 0 bases from J, the gap between germline ends came to 18 bases. The chain's CDR3 is CASSQAVGPSSYNEQFF. CDR3 coding DNA: TGTGCCAGCAGTCAGGCCGTGGGCCCAAGCTCCTACAATGAGCAGTTCTTC.

V usage is TRBV6-1 and J usage is TRBJ2-7; D not certain. This CDR3 spans 15 amino acids. Germline-derived CDR1 and CDR2 are MNHNS and SASEGT. V was pared by 1 base and J by 3 bases, with 13 bases between. The DNA for the CDR3 is TGTGCCAGCAGTGAAGGGAGTTCGCCGAGCTACGAGCAGTACGTC. Encoded protein: CASSEGSSPSYEQYV.

This clonotype showed up just a few times. The chain joins TRBV4-2 to TRBJ2-1; D possibly corresponds to TRBD2 (5 bases). In germline, CDR1 is LGHNA, CDR2 YNFKEQ. This CDR3 region has 16 residues. V shed 0 bases and J shed 3 bases, with 12 bases lying between them. DNA for the CDR3: TGTGCCAGCAGCCAAGAATTAGGACGGGACTACAATGAGCAGTTCTTC. It yields the protein CASSQELGRDYNEQFF.

V gene TRBV2 combines with J gene TRBJ2-3, with 9 bases that match TRBD2. CDR3 length: 18 residues. J was trimmed by 0 bases and V by 10 bases; bases with no gene match: 17. Looked up from germline, CDR1 is SNHLY and CDR2 is FYNNEI. CDR3 protein: CAISTWASGERSTDTQYF. In nucleotides, the CDR3 is TGTGCCATCAGCACTTGGGCTAGCGGGGAACGTAGCACAGATACGCAGTATTTT.

This clonotype was counted a few times. This chain uses TRBV20-1 with TRBJ1-1; D gene uncertain. Germline V gene lookup returns CDR1 DFQATT and CDR2 SNEGSKA (reference sequence). This CDR3 has 11 amino acids. Trimming removed 3 bases at V and 6 bases at J, with 8 bases between. CDR3 residues: CSASLPPEAFF. Here the CDR3 DNA reads TGCAGTGCTAGCTTGCCCCCTGAAGCTTTCTTT.

This clonotype was detected a few times. V and J are TRBV9 and TRBJ1-1; 12 nucleotides match TRBD1. With 0 bases clipped from V and 6 bases from J, the junction kept 9 bases outside the gene matches. Germline assignment: CDR1 SGDLS and CDR2 YYNGEE. There are 17 residues in the CDR3. CDR3 residues: CASSVARDRGRSAEAFF. In DNA form, the CDR3 reads TGTGCCAGCAGCGTAGCCCGGGACAGGGGGCGTTCAGCTGAAGCTTTCTTT. Looking up the rest from reference TRBV9 and TRBJ1-1 gives the full variable domain: DSGVTQTPKHLITATGQRVTLRCSPRSGDLSVYWYQQSLDQGLQFLIQYYNGEERAKGNILERFSAQQFPDLHSELNLSSLELGDSALYFCASSVARDRGRSAEAFFGQGTRLTVV.

The rearrangement joins TRBV6-4 to TRBJ1-5; weak D call: TRBD1 (6 bases). Trimming stripped 4 bases from V and 0 bases from J, with 10 bases between. The germline gives CDR1 MRHNA, CDR2 SNTAGT. The CDR3 spans 15 residues. The CDR3 is CASSGAGDSNQPQHF. The DNA for the CDR3 is TGTGCCAGCAGTGGCGCAGGGGATAGCAATCAGCCCCAGCATTTT.

V and J are TRBV24-1 and TRBJ2-1; 8 bases map to TRBD2. The CDR3 sequence is 16 residues long. The ends lost 3 bases at V and 7 bases at J; junction bases unmatched: 10. Germline assignment: CDR1 KGHDR and CDR2 SFDVKD. As DNA, the CDR3 is TGTGCCACCAGTGATAGAGTCCTAGCGGGTCTGAATGAGCAGTTCTTC. Amino acids: CATSDRVLAGLNEQFF.

The chain uses TRBV19 and TRBJ2-7; 10 nucleotides align to TRBD1. Per germline, CDR1 LNHDA and CDR2 SQIVND (reference sequence). V shed 9 bases, J shed 5 bases, and the junction held 10 bases outside the gene matches. This CDR3 region has 14 residues. CDR3 protein: CARARTGGIDEQYV. DNA of the CDR3: TGTGCCAGGGCTCGGACAGGGGGGATCGACGAGCAGTACGTC.

At least ten counts were recorded for this clonotype. The chain joins TRBV9 to TRBJ1-5, with D possibly being TRBD1 (6 bases). Per germline, CDR1 SGDLS and CDR2 YYNGEE. The CDR3 length is 14 residues. Trimming shortened V by 3 bases and J by 7 bases, and 14 bases separated the two germline ends. CDR3 loop: CASSAWGAGQPQHF. The CDR3 region has the DNA TGTGCCAGCAGCGCCTGGGGGGCGGGGCAGCCCCAGCATTTT. Filled out from reference TRBV9 and TRBJ1-5, the complete variable domain reads DSGVTQTPKHLITATGQRVTLRCSPRSGDLSVYWYQQSLDQGLQFLIQYYNGEERAKGNILERFSAQQFPDLHSELNLSSLELGDSALYFCASSAWGAGQPQHFGDGTRLSIL.

The CDR3 reads CSAPPARGGLAFF. The CDR3 DNA is TGCAGTGCGCCCCCGGCCAGGGGCGGGTTGGCTTTCTTT. The chain combines TRBV20-1 with TRBJ1-1; weak D call: TRBD1 (6 bases). Germline CDR1 and CDR2: DFQATT and SNEGSKA (reference sequence). V dropped 6 bases and J dropped 11 bases, with 22 bases sitting between them. The CDR3 contains 13 residues.

The chain joins TRBV12-5 to TRBJ2-1; 14 bases are shared with TRBD2. The CDR3 covers 17 residues. The germline CDR1 and CDR2 sequences are LGHNT and FRNRAP. The V and J ends lost 5 bases and 8 bases, in that order; junction bases with no gene match: 11. The CDR3 region has the DNA TGTGCTAGTGGTCCCAACTCGGGACTAGCGGGGGTCGATGAGCAGTTCTTC. This encodes CASGPNSGLAGVDEQFF.

The chain couples TRBV27 to TRBJ1-6; D remains ambiguous. CDR1 and CDR2 from the germline V gene are MNHEY and SMNVEV (reference sequence). The CDR3 extends over 15 amino acids. V lost 4 bases, J lost 5 bases, and 12 bases lay in between. In nucleotides, the CDR3 is TGTGCCAGCAGTTCCCGGTTGTGGGATAATTCACCCCTCCACTTT. Its translation: CASSSRLWDNSPLHF.

V is TRBV20-1 and J is TRBJ2-1; D may be TRBD2 (6 bases). CDR3 length: 14 amino acids. CDR1 is DFQATT, CDR2 SNEGSKA, per germline (reference sequence). Trimming left V 6 bases short and J 6 bases short, with 18 bases between. The CDR3 loop is CSAAYGSRSNEQFF. CDR3 sequence (DNA): TGCAGTGCCGCGTACGGGAGTCGGAGCAATGAGCAGTTCTTC.

At least ten counts were recorded for this clonotype. V is TRBV29-1 and J is TRBJ2-7; a weak D match, TRBD1 (8 bases). The CDR3 is 14 amino acids. Trimming removed 5 bases from V and 7 bases from J, with 21 bases in between. Germline assignment: CDR1 SQVTM and CDR2 ANQGSEA. CDR3 sequence: CSVRRTGTITEQYF. CDR3 DNA: TGCAGCGTTCGGCGGACAGGGACTATTACTGAGCAGTACTTC.

The rearrangement joins TRBV6-4 to TRBJ1-3, with TRBD1 identical over 8 bases. Germline loops: CDR1 MRHNA, CDR2 SNTAGT. V shed 6 bases and J 0 bases; nucleotides not matched to a gene: 4. The CDR3 has 15 residues. CDR3 amino acids: CASRDRASSGNTIYF. DNA for the CDR3: TGTGCCAGCAGGGACAGGGCCAGCTCTGGAAACACCATATATTTT.